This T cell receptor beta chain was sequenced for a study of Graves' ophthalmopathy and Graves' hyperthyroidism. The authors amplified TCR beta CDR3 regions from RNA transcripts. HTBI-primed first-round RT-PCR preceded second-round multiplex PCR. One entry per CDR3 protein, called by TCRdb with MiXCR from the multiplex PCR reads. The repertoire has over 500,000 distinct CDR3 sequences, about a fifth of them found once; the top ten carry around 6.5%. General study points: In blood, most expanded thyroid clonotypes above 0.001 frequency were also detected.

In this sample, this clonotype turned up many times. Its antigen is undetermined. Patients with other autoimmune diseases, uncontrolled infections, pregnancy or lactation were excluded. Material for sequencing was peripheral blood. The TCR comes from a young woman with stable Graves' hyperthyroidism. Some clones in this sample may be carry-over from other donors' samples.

Here the CDR3 DNA reads TGCGCCAGCTTCAGACAGCCAGGGGAGACCCAGTACTTC. Protein sequence: CASFRQPGETQYF. The chain has TRBV5-1 and TRBJ2-5, with D possibly being TRBD1 (5 bases). Trimming took 7 bases from V and 5 from J, leaving 15 bases between them. Germline V gene sequence: CDR1 SGHRS, CDR2 YFSETQ. This CDR3 has 13 amino acids.